These 19 T cell receptor beta chains were sequenced from one sample in a study of radiation and T cells in renal cell carcinoma. Time point noted: baseline pretreatment blood. Described treatment: 15 Gy SBRT to primary tumor, nephrectomy 4 weeks later. Sequencing used immunoSEQ multiplex PCR; TCRdb keeps in-frame clones, though not all of them. The sample records about 130,000 clones, 70% to 90% being singletons. Sequencing used blood, obtained from a patient whose treatment included radiotherapy and nephrectomy. Receptor source: a woman aged 45-65 years with renal cell carcinoma.

This chain uses TRBV4-1 with TRBJ1-2; D unresolved. This CDR3 is 15 amino acids long. Germline assignment: CDR1 MGHRA and CDR2 YSYEKL. V was clipped by 0 bases and J by 8 bases, with 16 bases between them. The CDR3 sequence is CASSQESSGYGGYTF. CDR3 nucleotide sequence: TGCGCCAGCAGCCAAGAGTCGAGTGGTTATGGGGGCTACACCTTC.

This clone came up a few times. The chain uses TRBV19 and TRBJ1-5; D uncertain. This CDR3 has 13 amino acids. Germline CDR1 and CDR2: LNHDA and SQIVND (reference sequence). The V end was cut by 3 bases, the J end by 4 bases, with 7 bases between. Here the CDR3 DNA reads TGTGCCAGTAGTATGGAGCGAAATCAGCCCCAGCATTTT. This encodes CASSMERNQPQHF.

This rearrangement joins TRBV19 to TRBJ2-1, with 8 bases lining up with TRBD1. In germline, CDR1 is LNHDA, CDR2 SQIVND (reference sequence). The CDR3 runs 14 residues. Losses at the gene ends were 5 bases for V and 5 bases for J; bases not matched to a gene: 5. CDR3 residues: CASSGQGAHNEQFF. The DNA of the CDR3 is TGTGCCAGTAGTGGGCAGGGGGCCCACAATGAGCAGTTCTTC.

The rearrangement uses TRBV7-3 and TRBJ2-7; 8 bases fit TRBD1. Looked up from germline, CDR1 is SGHTA and CDR2 is FQGTGA. The CDR3 contains 15 residues. V lost 0 bases and J lost 5; bases outside the gene matches: 6. CDR3 protein: CASSLTAGGHDEQYF. The DNA for the CDR3 is TGTGCCAGCAGCTTAACGGCAGGGGGCCACGACGAGCAGTACTTC.

This sequence joins TRBV9 and TRBJ2-6, with a weak D call TRBD1 (6 bases). V was cut by 6 bases and J by 0 bases, with 16 bases left in between. The CDR3 contains 17 residues. Germline CDR1 SGDLS, CDR2 YYNGEE. Here the CDR3 reads CASTFGQSRSGANVLTF. The CDR3 nucleotides are TGTGCCAGCACCTTCGGACAGTCCCGCTCTGGGGCCAACGTCCTGACTTTC.

V usage is TRBV6-5 and J usage is TRBJ1-6; unclear D gene. This CDR3 has 15 amino acids. Trimming took off 7 bases at V and 1 base at J, with 11 bases between the two ends. The germline V gene encodes CDR1 MNHEY and CDR2 SVGAGI. The CDR3 reads CASIQSSSYNSPLHF. CDR3 DNA: TGTGCCAGCATCCAATCGAGTTCCTATAATTCACCCCTCCACTTT.

DNA of the CDR3: TGTGCCAGCAGCTTGGAGCTTCATACGCAGTATTTT. The encoded protein is CASSLELHTQYF. The V and J genes are TRBV7-9 and TRBJ2-3; D gene unclear. This CDR3 comprises 12 residues. The germline V gene has CDR1 SEHNR and CDR2 FQNEAQ (reference sequence). V was clipped by 3 bases and J by 7 bases, with 8 bases between them.

The chain links TRBV7-2 to TRBJ2-7; D gene unclear. V was clipped by 0 bases and J by 0 bases, with 9 bases between them. CDR1 is SGHTA and CDR2 is FQGNSA in the germline V gene. The CDR3 is 15 amino acids. CDR3 sequence: CASSLAGKSSYEQYF. For the CDR3, the DNA is TGTGCCAGCAGCTTAGCAGGGAAAAGCTCCTACGAGCAGTACTTC.

This rearrangement joins TRBV6-1 to TRBJ1-5; D gene ambiguous. Germline-derived CDR1 and CDR2 are MNHNS and SASEGT. The CDR3 spans 16 residues. Trimming took off 2 bases at V and 0 bases at J, with 11 bases between the two ends. The CDR3 protein is CASSEPGWYSNQPQHF. In DNA, the CDR3 is TGTGCCAGCAGTGAACCGGGTTGGTATAGCAATCAGCCCCAGCATTTT.

This clone has just one count. This chain connects TRBV5-6 to TRBJ1-2; no firm D call. CDR1 is SGHDT and CDR2 is YYEEEE in the germline V gene. The length of the CDR3 is 10 residues. Trimming stripped 5 bases from V and 8 bases from J, with 7 bases between. The CDR3 DNA reads as TGTGCCAGCAGTCGAGGGGGCTACACCTTC. The encoded protein is CASSRGGYTF.

This clone appeared once. J is TRBJ2-7 and V is TRBV27, with 7 positions matching TRBD2. Germline V gives CDR1 MNHEY, CDR2 SMNVEV (reference sequence). The CDR3 is 15 amino acids. J lost 0 bases, V lost 8 bases, and 10 bases had no gene match. Here the CDR3 DNA reads TGTGCCAGCGGGGGGGACCGCCTAAGCTCCTACGAGCAGTACTTC. This sequence encodes CASGGDRLSSYEQYF.

CDR3 protein: CASSFQETDTQYF. DNA for the CDR3: TGTGCCAGCAGTTTCCAAGAAACAGATACGCAGTATTTT. The chain is built from TRBV7-6 and TRBJ2-3; no clear D gene. Germline loops: CDR1 SGHVS, CDR2 FNYEAQ. The V gene lost 6 bases and the J gene lost 3 bases, with 10 bases spanning the gap. The CDR3 runs to 13 residues.

The CDR3 bases are TGTGCCAGCAGCTCACCTCTTGGGCGTGAAAACACCATATATTTT. Residues: CASSSPLGRENTIYF. The rearrangement uses TRBV11-2 and TRBJ1-3; no reliable D call. The germline V and J ends were trimmed by 4 bases and 6 bases, with 16 bases remaining between them. The CDR3 runs 15 residues. Germline CDR1 reads SGHAT; CDR2 reads FQNNGV. The full variable domain, in which reference TRBV11-2 and TRBJ1-3 provide the parts outside the CDR3, is EAGVAQSPRYKIIEKRQSVAFWCNPISGHATLYWYQQILGQGPKLLIQFQNNGVVDDSQLPKDRFSAERLKGVDSTLKIQPAKLEDSAVYLCASSSPLGRENTIYFGEGSWLTVV.

This clone was seen just once. CDR3 coding DNA: TGTGCCTCCACAACCGGGACAGCCTCCCCCGGGGAGCTGTTTTTT. As protein: CASTTGTASPGELFF. The rearrangement joins TRBV30 to TRBJ2-2, with 7 bases lining up with TRBD1. V gave up 7 bases and J gave up 6 bases; unmatched junction bases: 14. The CDR3 extends over 15 amino acids. The germline gives CDR1 GTSNPN, CDR2 SVGIG (reference sequence).

This clone was counted a single time. Other DNA variants within this sample encode the same CDR3. This chain uses TRBV18 with TRBJ2-7; TRBD2 is a possible D gene (5 bases). V dropped 3 bases and J dropped 0 bases, with 6 bases sitting between them. Germline CDR1 is KGHSH and CDR2 is LQKENI. The CDR3 has 13 residues. This CDR3 reads CASSPGSSYEQYF. Here the CDR3 DNA reads TGTGCCAGCTCACCTGGGAGCTCCTACGAGCAGTACTTC.

J is TRBJ2-5 and V is TRBV5-1; the match to TRBD1 covers 9 bases. The V gene end was trimmed by 3 bases and the J gene end by 5 bases; junction bases not matched to a gene: 8. Germline V CDR1 and CDR2: SGHRS, YFSETQ. The CDR3 is made up of 15 amino acids. CDR3 protein: CASSSGDRDAETQYF. For the CDR3, the DNA is TGCGCCAGCAGCTCGGGGGACAGGGATGCGGAGACCCAGTACTTC.

In this sample, this clone turned up once. V gene TRBV2 combines with J gene TRBJ1-5; 7 nucleotides line up with TRBD1. There are 15 residues in the CDR3. Unmatched junction bases numbered 11, after V lost 8 bases and J lost 4 bases. The V gene's germline CDR1 is SNHLY and CDR2 FYNNEI. The CDR3 sequence is CASGKDRVLNQPQHF. CDR3 in DNA: TGTGCCAGCGGAAAAGACAGGGTCTTAAATCAGCCCCAGCATTTT. The full variable domain, rest sourced from reference TRBV2 and TRBJ1-5, is EPEVTQTPSHQVTQMGQEVILRCVPISNHLYFYWYRQILGQKVEFLVSFYNNEISEKSEIFDDQFSVERPDGSNFTLKIRSTKLEDSAMYFCASGKDRVLNQPQHFGDGTRLSIL.

The genes are TRBV11-3 and TRBJ2-7, with D possibly TRBD1 on 6 matching bases. There are 15 residues in the CDR3. V was pared by 11 bases and J by 3 bases, with 23 bases between. Germline CDR1 SGHNT, CDR2 YENEEA. The CDR3 loop is CAGPWGPIIIYEQYF. CDR3 coding DNA: TGTGCCGGACCCTGGGGGCCCATTATTATCTACGAGCAGTACTTC.

The J gene is TRBJ1-1, the V gene TRBV9, with 8 nucleotides matching TRBD1. Losses at the gene ends were 3 bases for V and 0 bases for J; bases not matched to a gene: 7. Germline values: CDR1 SGDLS, CDR2 YYNGEE. There are 16 residues in the CDR3. For the CDR3, the DNA is TGTGCCAGCAGCGCCTACAGGGGGGGTATGAACACTGAAGCTTTCTTT. Its translation is CASSAYRGGMNTEAFF.